The 27 T cell receptor beta chains in this list originate from one sample, sequenced in a study of blood T cell repertoires in COVID-19. Repertoires were generated with immunoSEQ multiplex PCR, while TCRdb's copy carries only in-frame clones and drops some. This sample has 60,000 or so clones, with 88% found just once. The sequenced sample was peripheral blood. The receptors come from a man aged 60 to 69 with acute or convalescent COVID-19.

In regard to this clone: The sample contains more than one DNA sequence encoding this CDR3. The chain carries TRBV5-1 and TRBJ2-3; D perhaps matches TRBD1 (5 bases). Germline V gene lookup returns CDR1 SGHRS and CDR2 YFSETQ. Trimming stripped 0 bases from V and 0 bases from J, with 5 bases between. The CDR3 consists of 14 residues. The CDR3 loop is CASSLGQSTDTQYF. CDR3 nucleotide sequence: TGCGCCAGCAGCTTGGGACAGAGCACAGATACGCAGTATTTT.

This chain joins TRBV7-3 and TRBJ2-1; D is unclear. The CDR3 sequence is 18 residues long. The germline CDR1 and CDR2 sequences are SGHTA and FQGTGA. The germline V and J ends were trimmed by 1 base and 6 bases, with 22 bases remaining between them. In DNA, the CDR3 is TGTGCCAGCAGCTTAAGGGCCTTGAGTGGGCGTGGCAGCAATGAGCAGTTCTTC. Its protein product is CASSLRALSGRGSNEQFF.

CDR3 region: CASSPAGARTGEKLFF. The CDR3 DNA reads as TGTGCCAGCTCACCCGCAGGTGCCCGGACGGGAGAAAAACTGTTTTTT. This sequence joins TRBV18 and TRBJ1-4; D remains ambiguous. CDR1 is KGHSH, CDR2 LQKENI, per germline. Trimming removed 3 bases at V and 8 bases at J, with 19 bases between. This CDR3 is 16 amino acids long.

This clone was seen a single time. The rearrangement joins TRBV7-2 to TRBJ1-5, with D hard to call. The V end lost 5 bases, the J end lost 3 bases, and 14 bases lay between the germline ends. Germline V gene sequence: CDR1 SGHTA, CDR2 FQGNSA. The CDR3 runs to 15 residues. CDR3 sequence reads: CASSPLDTYNQPQHF. DNA for the CDR3: TGTGCCAGCAGCCCACTAGACACTTACAATCAGCCCCAGCATTTT.

The chain has TRBV30 and TRBJ2-7; TRBD2 is a possible D gene (6 bases). Per germline, CDR1 GTSNPN and CDR2 SVGIG (reference sequence). V lost 2 bases, J lost 2 bases, and 10 bases lay in between. The CDR3 consists of 13 residues. The CDR3 is CAWSPGDPYEQYF. For the CDR3, the DNA is TGTGCCTGGAGTCCGGGGGATCCCTACGAGCAGTACTTC.

The genes are TRBV10-3 and TRBJ1-1, with unresolved D. The V and J ends lost 10 bases and 4 bases respectively, with 10 bases between them. Germline V CDR1 and CDR2: ENHRY, SYGVKD. The CDR3 has 11 amino acids. CDR3 sequence reads: CATAEGTEAFF. CDR3 DNA sequence: TGTGCCACGGCGGAGGGCACTGAAGCTTTCTTT.

The rearrangement links TRBV5-1 to TRBJ2-7; maybe TRBD1 (7 bases). V dropped 4 bases and J dropped 2 bases, with 16 bases sitting between them. CDR1 is SGHRS, CDR2 YFSETQ, per germline. The CDR3 length is 15 residues. The CDR3 DNA reads TGCGCCAGCAGCGCAGGGGGACTCTCAGCCTACGAGCAGTACTTC. It codes for CASSAGGLSAYEQYF.

The chain carries TRBV7-3 and TRBJ2-3; 12 nucleotides line up with TRBD2. CDR3 length equals 15 residues. V was clipped by 5 bases and J by 6 bases; unmatched bases: 6. Germline loops: CDR1 SGHTA, CDR2 FQGTGA. The CDR3 protein is CASSKTSGSADTQYF. The DNA of the CDR3 is TGTGCCAGCAGCAAGACTAGCGGGAGTGCGGATACGCAGTATTTT.

The V and J genes are TRBV5-1 and TRBJ2-7; D perhaps matches TRBD1 (5 bases). Germline V gene data show CDR1 as SGHRS and CDR2 as YFSETQ. This CDR3 is 14 amino acids long. V lost 0 bases, J lost 3 bases, and 10 bases lay in between. The CDR3 here is CASSLGQGYYEQYF. The CDR3 nucleotides are TGCGCCAGCAGCTTGGGGCAGGGCTACTACGAGCAGTACTTC.

This sequence joins TRBV5-1 and TRBJ2-7, with 7 bases aligning to TRBD1. In germline, CDR1 is SGHRS, CDR2 YFSETQ. This CDR3 comprises 15 residues. Germline trimming cut 1 base from V and 2 bases from J; bases unmatched to any gene: 6. In DNA, the CDR3 is TGCGCCAGCAGCTTGATAGGGGGACAGACCTACGAGCAGTACTTC. Translation gives CASSLIGGQTYEQYF.

V gene TRBV11-2 combines with J gene TRBJ2-7, with 7 bases aligning to TRBD2. The J segment lost 3 bases and the V segment lost 6 bases, leaving 8 bases of the junction unmatched. This CDR3 is 14 amino acids long. Germline values: CDR1 SGHAT, CDR2 FQNNGV. The CDR3 sequence is CASSIWAGDYEQYF. DNA for the CDR3: TGTGCCAGCAGTATCTGGGCGGGAGACTACGAGCAGTACTTC. The entire variable domain, with the rest obtained from reference TRBV11-2 and TRBJ2-7, is as follows: EAGVAQSPRYKIIEKRQSVAFWCNPISGHATLYWYQQILGQGPKLLIQFQNNGVVDDSQLPKDRFSAERLKGVDSTLKIQPAKLEDSAVYLCASSIWAGDYEQYFGPGTRLTVT.

The chain links TRBV5-4 to TRBJ2-1; 7 nucleotides agree with TRBD2. CDR1 is SGHNT and CDR2 is YYREEE in the germline V gene (reference sequence). J gave up 4 bases and V 3 bases, and 4 bases lay outside the gene matches. The CDR3 has 14 amino acids. This CDR3 reads CASSSGTTYNEQFF. CDR3 in DNA: TGTGCCAGCAGCTCCGGGACTACGTACAATGAGCAGTTCTTC.

This sequence joins TRBV19 and TRBJ1-6, with TRBD1 matching 10 bases. V lost 7 bases to trimming and J lost 7 bases; unmatched junction nucleotides: 7. Germline V gives CDR1 LNHDA, CDR2 SQIVND (reference sequence). The CDR3 extends over 15 amino acids. This chain's CDR3 is CASKTPGQGNSPLHF. The CDR3 DNA reads as TGTGCCAGTAAGACGCCGGGACAGGGGAATTCACCCCTCCACTTT.

This clone was counted between two and nine times. CDR3 residues: CASSKLPGETQYF. The CDR3 region has the DNA TGTGCCAGTAGTAAGCTTCCTGGAGAGACCCAGTACTTC. This rearrangement joins TRBV19 to TRBJ2-5; D gene uncertain. This CDR3 spans 13 amino acids. The V gene's germline CDR1 is LNHDA and CDR2 SQIVND (reference sequence). V lost 4 bases, J lost 4 bases, and 10 bases lay in between.

The rearrangement joins TRBV27 to TRBJ2-5, with 7 bases matching TRBD2. Per the germline V gene, CDR1 is MNHEY and CDR2 is SMNVEV (reference sequence). The CDR3 extends over 14 amino acids. The junction had 3 bases not matched to a gene; V was cut back by 2 bases and J by 3 bases. The CDR3 protein is CASSLGLAEETQYF. CDR3 nucleotide sequence: TGTGCCAGCAGTTTAGGGCTAGCGGAAGAGACCCAGTACTTC.

As concerns this clone: An end of the junction differs from the germline gene, which may be a read error. The gene calls are TRBV2 and TRBJ2-7; tentative D call: TRBD1 (6 bases). There are 13 residues in the CDR3. Germline V CDR1 and CDR2: SNHLY, FYNNEI. The CDR3 DNA reads TGCGCCAGCAGGGGCAGGGGATCCTACGAGCAGTACTTC. Its translation is CASRGRGSYEQYF.

This chain connects TRBV9 to TRBJ2-5; TRBD2 might be the D (7 bases). V was trimmed by 3 bases and J by 4 bases, leaving 19 bases between them. The CDR3 has 16 residues. Germline V lookup: CDR1 SGDLS, CDR2 YYNGEE. CDR3 residues: CASSAGGGSALETQYF. The CDR3, as DNA: TGTGCCAGCAGCGCGGGGGGCGGGAGTGCCTTAGAGACCCAGTACTTC.

This clone was recorded once. The J gene is TRBJ2-1, the V gene TRBV7-8, with TRBD2 as a possible D gene (5 bases). This CDR3 is 17 amino acids long. The germline V gene has CDR1 SGHVS and CDR2 FQNEAQ. V was trimmed by 5 bases and J by 0 bases, leaving 17 bases between them. The DNA of the CDR3 is TGTGCCAGCAGCCTCGACCCCTTGGGGAGCTCCTACAATGAGCAGTTCTTC. Encoded protein: CASSLDPLGSSYNEQFF. The full variable domain, its missing parts supplied by reference TRBV7-8 and TRBJ2-1, is GAGVSQSPRYKVAKRGQDVALRCDPISGHVSLFWYQQALGQGPEFLTYFQNEAQLDKSGLPSDRFFAERPEGSVSTLKIQRTQQEDSAVYLCASSLDPLGSSYNEQFFGPGTRLTVL.

In DNA, the CDR3 is TGTGCCAGCAGCTTGGGACAGACAGATTCACCCCTCCACTTT. Translating it yields CASSLGQTDSPLHF. The V gene is TRBV5-6, the J gene TRBJ1-6, with D possibly matching TRBD1 (5 bases). Germline V gene sequence: CDR1 SGHDT, CDR2 YYEEEE. This CDR3 is 14 amino acids long. Trimming took 0 bases from V and 8 from J, leaving 9 bases between them.

The J gene is TRBJ2-5, the V gene TRBV19; TRBD2 is a possible D gene (5 bases). This CDR3 has 15 amino acids. V dropped 7 bases and J dropped 0 bases, with 15 bases sitting between them. CDR1 and CDR2 (germline): LNHDA, SQIVND (reference sequence). The CDR3: CASTHRGGYQETQYF. The CDR3 nucleotides are TGTGCCAGTACCCATAGAGGCGGGTACCAAGAGACCCAGTACTTC.

This clone was seen just once. The chain joins TRBV5-1 to TRBJ2-3; maybe TRBD1 (6 bases). This CDR3 has 14 residues. V shed 4 bases and J shed 1 base, with 10 bases lying between them. The germline V gene encodes CDR1 SGHRS and CDR2 YFSETQ. In DNA, the CDR3 is TGCGCCAGCAGCGCCTCAGGGGGCACAGATACGCAGTATTTT. Protein product: CASSASGGTDTQYF.

This chain uses TRBV19 with TRBJ2-7; 7 nucleotides align to TRBD2. Germline trimming cut 7 bases from V and 6 bases from J; bases unmatched to any gene: 15. The CDR3 consists of 15 residues. Germline V gene data show CDR1 as LNHDA and CDR2 as SQIVND (reference sequence). This chain's CDR3 is CASTIRAGEEFEQYF. CDR3 in DNA: TGTGCCAGTACCATCAGGGCGGGAGAGGAATTCGAGCAGTACTTC.

This clone was seen a single time. The chain carries TRBV12-3 or TRBV12-4 and TRBJ2-7; the match to TRBD2 covers 12 bases. V trimming: 10 bases; J trimming: 2 bases; junction bases outside the gene matches: 3. This CDR3 has 13 residues. The CDR3 is CATRTSGTYEQYF. CDR3 nucleotides: TGTGCCACCCGGACTAGCGGGACCTACGAGCAGTACTTC.

This rearrangement joins TRBV29-1 to TRBJ2-1; 7 bases match TRBD2. J was trimmed by 8 bases and V by 5 bases; bases with no gene match: 6. This CDR3 spans 12 amino acids. Germline V lookup: CDR1 SQVTM, CDR2 ANQGSEA. CDR3 loop: CSVIWGGDEQFF. CDR3 DNA: TGCAGCGTTATCTGGGGGGGGGATGAGCAGTTCTTC.

V usage is TRBV10-2 and J usage is TRBJ1-1; D is possibly TRBD1 (6 bases). The CDR3 is 14 amino acids. V was shortened by 6 bases and J by 2 bases, with 13 bases between the two germline ends. Germline V gene sequence: CDR1 WSHSY, CDR2 SAAADI. The CDR3 coding sequence is TGCGCCAGCAGACCTCAAGGGGGTAACACTGAAGCTTTCTTT. It yields the protein CASRPQGGNTEAFF.

This chain joins TRBV28 and TRBJ1-1; D may be TRBD1 (6 bases). The germline CDR1 and CDR2 sequences are MDHEN and SYDVKM. The CDR3 is made up of 15 amino acids. The V end was cut by 5 bases, the J end by 1 base, with 14 bases between. The CDR3 sequence: CASSPPDRSNTEAFF. CDR3 bases: TGTGCCAGCAGTCCCCCGGACAGATCGAACACTGAAGCTTTCTTT.

V and J are TRBV29-1 and TRBJ1-4; 12 nucleotides agree with TRBD1. V was pared by 7 bases and J by 6 bases, with 6 bases of the junction left unmatched. This CDR3 comprises 14 residues. Germline V gene sequence: CDR1 SQVTM, CDR2 ANQGSEA. This chain's CDR3 is CSARDRGRHEKLFF. The CDR3 bases are TGCAGCGCCCGGGACAGGGGGCGACATGAAAAACTGTTTTTT.